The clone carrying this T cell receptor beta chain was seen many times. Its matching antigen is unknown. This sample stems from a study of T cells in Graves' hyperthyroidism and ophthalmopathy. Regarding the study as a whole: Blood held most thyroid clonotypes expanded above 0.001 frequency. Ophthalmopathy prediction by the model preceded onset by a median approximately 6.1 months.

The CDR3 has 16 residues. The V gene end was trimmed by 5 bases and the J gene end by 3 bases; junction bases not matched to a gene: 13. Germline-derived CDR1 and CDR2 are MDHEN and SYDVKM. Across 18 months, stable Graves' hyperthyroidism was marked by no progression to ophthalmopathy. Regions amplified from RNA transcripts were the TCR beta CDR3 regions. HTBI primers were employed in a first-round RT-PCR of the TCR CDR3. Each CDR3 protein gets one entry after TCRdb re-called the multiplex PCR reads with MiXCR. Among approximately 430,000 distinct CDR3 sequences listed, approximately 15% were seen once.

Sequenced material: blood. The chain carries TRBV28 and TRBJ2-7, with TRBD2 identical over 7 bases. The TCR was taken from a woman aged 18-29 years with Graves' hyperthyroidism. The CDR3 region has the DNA TGTGCCAGCAGTCACCCGGGGGGAGGACCCTTCTACGAGCAGTACTTC. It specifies CASSHPGGGPFYEQYF.